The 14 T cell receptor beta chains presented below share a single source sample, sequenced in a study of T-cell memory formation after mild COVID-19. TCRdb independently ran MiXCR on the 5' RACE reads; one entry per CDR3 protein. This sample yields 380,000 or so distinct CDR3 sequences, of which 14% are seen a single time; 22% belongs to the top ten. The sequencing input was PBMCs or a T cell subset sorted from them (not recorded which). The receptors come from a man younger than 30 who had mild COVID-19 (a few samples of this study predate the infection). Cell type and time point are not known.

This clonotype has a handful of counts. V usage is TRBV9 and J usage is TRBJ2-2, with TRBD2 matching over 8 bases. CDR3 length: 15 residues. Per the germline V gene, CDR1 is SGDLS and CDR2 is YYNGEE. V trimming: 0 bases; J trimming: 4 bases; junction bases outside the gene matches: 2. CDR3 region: CASSVGGGRTGELFF. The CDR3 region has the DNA TGTGCCAGCAGCGTAGGCGGGGGGCGCACCGGGGAGCTGTTTTTT.

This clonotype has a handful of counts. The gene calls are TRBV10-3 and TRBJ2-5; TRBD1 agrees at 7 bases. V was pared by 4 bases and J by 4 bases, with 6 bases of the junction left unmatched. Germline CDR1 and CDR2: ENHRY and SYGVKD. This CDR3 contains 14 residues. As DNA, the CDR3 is TGTGCCATCAGTGGACAGGGCAGCGGAGAGACCCAGTACTTC. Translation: CAISGQGSGETQYF.

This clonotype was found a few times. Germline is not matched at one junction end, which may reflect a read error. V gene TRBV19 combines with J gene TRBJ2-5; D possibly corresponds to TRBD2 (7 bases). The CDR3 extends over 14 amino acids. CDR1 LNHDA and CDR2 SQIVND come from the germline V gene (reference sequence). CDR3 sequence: CASSILGGQGTQYF. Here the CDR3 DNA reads TGTGCCAGTAGTATTTTGGGGGGGCAAGGGACCCAGTACTTC.

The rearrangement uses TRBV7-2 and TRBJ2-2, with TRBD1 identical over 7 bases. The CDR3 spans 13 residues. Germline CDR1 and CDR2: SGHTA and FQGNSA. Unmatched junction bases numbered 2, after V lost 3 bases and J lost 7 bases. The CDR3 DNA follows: TGTGCCAGCAGCTTTTACAGGGGCGGGGAGCTGTTTTTT. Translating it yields CASSFYRGGELFF.

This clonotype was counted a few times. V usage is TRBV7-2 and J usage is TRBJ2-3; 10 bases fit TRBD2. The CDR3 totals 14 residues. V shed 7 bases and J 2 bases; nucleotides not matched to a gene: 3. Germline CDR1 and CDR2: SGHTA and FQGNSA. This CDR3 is CASTSGGATDTQYF. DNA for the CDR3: TGTGCCAGCACGAGCGGGGGGGCCACAGATACGCAGTATTTT.

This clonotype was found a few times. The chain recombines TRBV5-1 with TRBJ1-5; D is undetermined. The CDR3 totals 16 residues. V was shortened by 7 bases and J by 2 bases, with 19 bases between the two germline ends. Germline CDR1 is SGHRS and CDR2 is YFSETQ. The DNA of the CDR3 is TGCGCCAGCCGCACGGCGGCGCGTGGTCGCAATCAGCCCCAGCATTTT. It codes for CASRTAARGRNQPQHF.

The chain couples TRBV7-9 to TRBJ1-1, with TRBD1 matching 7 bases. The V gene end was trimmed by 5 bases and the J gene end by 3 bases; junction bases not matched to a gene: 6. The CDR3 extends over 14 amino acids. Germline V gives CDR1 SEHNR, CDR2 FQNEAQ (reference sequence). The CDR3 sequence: CASSPRDSDTEAFF. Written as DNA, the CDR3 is TGTGCCAGCAGCCCCAGGGACAGCGACACTGAAGCTTTCTTT. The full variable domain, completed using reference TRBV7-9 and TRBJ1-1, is DTGVSQNPRHKITKRGQNVTFRCDPISEHNRLYWYRQTLGQGPEFLTYFQNEAQLEKSRLLSDRFSAERPKGSFSTLEIQRTEQGDSAMYLCASSPRDSDTEAFFGQGTRLTVV.

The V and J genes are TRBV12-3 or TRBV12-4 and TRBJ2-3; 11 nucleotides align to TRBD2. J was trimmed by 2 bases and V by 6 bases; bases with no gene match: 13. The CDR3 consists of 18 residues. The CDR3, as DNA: TGTGCCAGCAGGGCCTTCGGGGCTAGCGGGGGGCCCACAGATACGCAGTATTTT. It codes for CASRAFGASGGPTDTQYF.

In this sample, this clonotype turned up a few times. The CDR3 is CSVDEGAGADTQYF. The CDR3 region has the DNA TGCAGCGTTGATGAGGGGGCTGGGGCAGATACGCAGTATTTT. This rearrangement joins TRBV29-1 to TRBJ2-3, with 7 bases aligning to TRBD1. Looked up from germline, CDR1 is SQVTM and CDR2 is ANQGSEA. The J segment lost 4 bases and the V segment lost 3 bases, leaving 7 bases of the junction unmatched. This CDR3 has 14 residues.

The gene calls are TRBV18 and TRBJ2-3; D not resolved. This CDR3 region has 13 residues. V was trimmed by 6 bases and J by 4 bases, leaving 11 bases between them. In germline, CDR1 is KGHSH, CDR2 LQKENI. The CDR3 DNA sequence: TGTGCCAGCTCTTCCTTTAAAGCAGATACGCAGTATTTT. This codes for CASSSFKADTQYF.

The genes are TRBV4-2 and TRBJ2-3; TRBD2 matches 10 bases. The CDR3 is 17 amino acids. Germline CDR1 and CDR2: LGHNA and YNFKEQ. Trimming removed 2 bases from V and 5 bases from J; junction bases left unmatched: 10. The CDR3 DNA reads TGTGCCAGCAGCCAACCCGGAGCGGGGGGGCCCGGAGATACGCAGTATTTT. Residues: CASSQPGAGGPGDTQYF.

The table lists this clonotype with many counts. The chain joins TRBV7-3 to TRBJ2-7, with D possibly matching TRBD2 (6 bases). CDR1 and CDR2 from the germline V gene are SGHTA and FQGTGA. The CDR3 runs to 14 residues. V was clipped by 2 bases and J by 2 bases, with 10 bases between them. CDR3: CASSLSAGPYEQYF. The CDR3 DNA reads TGTGCCAGCAGCTTATCAGCGGGCCCCTACGAGCAGTACTTC.

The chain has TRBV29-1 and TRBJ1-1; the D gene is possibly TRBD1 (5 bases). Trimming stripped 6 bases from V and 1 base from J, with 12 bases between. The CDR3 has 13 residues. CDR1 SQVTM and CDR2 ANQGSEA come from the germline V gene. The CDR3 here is CSVRGGENTEAFF. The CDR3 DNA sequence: TGCAGCGTACGCGGGGGAGAGAACACTGAAGCTTTCTTT.

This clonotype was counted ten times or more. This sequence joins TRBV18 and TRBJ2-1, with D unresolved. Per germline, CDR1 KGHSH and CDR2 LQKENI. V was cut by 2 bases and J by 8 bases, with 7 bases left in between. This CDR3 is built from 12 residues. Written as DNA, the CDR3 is TGTGCCAGCTCACCAGACGTTGATGAGCAGTTCTTC. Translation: CASSPDVDEQFF.